The 27 T cell receptor beta chains listed next were all sequenced from one sample in a study of blood T cell repertoires in COVID-19. Here immunoSEQ multiplex PCR was the method, and the copy in TCRdb shows in-frame clones only, minus some. The sample shows a few hundred thousand clones, 70% to 85% of them seen only once. The sample consisted of peripheral blood. These receptors originate from a man aged 50 or older with active or convalescent COVID-19.

This clone has a single count. The V call is TRBV7-9, the J call TRBJ2-2; D is uncertain. The germline V gene encodes CDR1 SEHNR and CDR2 FQNEAQ (reference sequence). V was shortened by 4 bases and J by 6 bases, with 18 bases between the two germline ends. This CDR3 is 16 amino acids long. CDR3 sequence reads: CASSSFGRGHAGELFF. CDR3 nucleotides: TGTGCCAGCAGCTCATTCGGTAGAGGTCACGCCGGGGAGCTGTTTTTT.

This rearrangement joins TRBV20-1 to TRBJ1-1, with D perhaps matching TRBD1 (5 bases). The CDR3 has 16 residues. CDR1 is DFQATT and CDR2 is SNEGSKA in the germline V gene (reference sequence). Trimming took off 3 bases at V and 1 base at J, with 18 bases between the two ends. The chain's CDR3 is CSASNPILTENTEAFF. The CDR3 region has the DNA TGCAGTGCTAGTAACCCTATTTTGACAGAGAACACTGAAGCTTTCTTT.

The V and J genes are TRBV29-1 and TRBJ2-4; D is ambiguous. Per germline, CDR1 SQVTM and CDR2 ANQGSEA. Trimming took 5 bases from V and 3 from J, leaving 11 bases between them. The CDR3 loop spans 13 amino acids. The CDR3 sequence is CSVNRLHKNIQYF. CDR3 sequence (DNA): TGCAGCGTTAACCGACTTCACAAAAACATTCAGTACTTC. The full variable domain, with the rest looked up from reference TRBV29-1 and TRBJ2-4, is SAVISQKPSRDICQRGTSLTIQCQVDSQVTMMFWYRQQPGQSLTLIATANQGSEATYESGFVIDKFPISRPNLTFSTLTVSNMSPEDSSIYLCSVNRLHKNIQYFGAGTRLSVL.

The chain carries TRBV2 and TRBJ1-2; TRBD1 agrees at 10 bases. Germline-derived CDR1 and CDR2 are SNHLY and FYNNEI. V trimming: 3 bases; J trimming: 8 bases; junction bases outside the gene matches: 3. CDR3 length: 13 amino acids. The CDR3 is CASSDRDRGGYTF. CDR3 in DNA: TGTGCCAGCAGTGATCGGGACAGGGGAGGCTACACCTTC. The entire variable domain, with the rest obtained from reference TRBV2 and TRBJ1-2, is as follows: EPEVTQTPSHQVTQMGQEVILRCVPISNHLYFYWYRQILGQKVEFLVSFYNNEISEKSEIFDDQFSVERPDGSNFTLKIRSTKLEDSAMYFCASSDRDRGGYTFGSGTRLTVV.

The chain recombines TRBV4-1 with TRBJ2-3; 9 bases match TRBD1. J lost 9 bases, V lost 3 bases, and 7 bases had no gene match. This CDR3 is built from 14 residues. Per the germline V gene, CDR1 is MGHRA and CDR2 is YSYEKL. This chain's CDR3 is CASSQTGGQKTQYF. The CDR3 nucleotides are TGCGCCAGCAGCCAGACAGGGGGACAGAAAACGCAGTATTTT.

The chain uses TRBV2 and TRBJ2-7, with a tentative D call TRBD2 (5 bases). From germline, CDR1 is SNHLY and CDR2 FYNNEI. V was shortened by 8 bases and J by 7 bases, with 15 bases between the two germline ends. The CDR3 is 12 amino acids. The CDR3 loop reads CASSVPRGEQYF. The CDR3 DNA is TGTGCCAGCTCCGTGCCCCGGGGTGAGCAGTACTTC.

This chain connects TRBV7-2 to TRBJ2-1; unclear D gene. The germline CDR1 and CDR2 sequences are SGHTA and FQGNSA. Trimming took off 0 bases at V and 4 bases at J, with 7 bases between the two ends. The CDR3 is 14 residues long. CDR3 sequence: CASSLASPYNEQFF. The CDR3 nucleotides are TGTGCCAGCAGCTTAGCGAGCCCTTACAATGAGCAGTTCTTC. The full variable domain, in which reference TRBV7-2 and TRBJ2-1 provide the parts outside the CDR3, is GAGVSQSPSNKVTEKGKDVELRCDPISGHTALYWYRQSLGQGLEFLIYFQGNSAPDKSGLPSDRFSAERTGGSVSTLTIQRTQQEDSAVYLCASSLASPYNEQFFGPGTRLTVL.

The chain recombines TRBV28 with TRBJ2-5, with D maybe TRBD1 (7 bases). V gave up 5 bases and J gave up 5 bases, with 18 bases separating them. CDR1 MDHEN and CDR2 SYDVKM come from the germline V gene. The length of the CDR3 is 15 residues. CDR3 sequence (DNA): TGTGCCAGCAGTAGCTTCAGGGGGGTAGGGGAGACCCAGTACTTC. The encoded protein is CASSSFRGVGETQYF.

This chain links TRBV2 with TRBJ2-1; 7 nucleotides align to TRBD1. The CDR3 runs 15 residues. Germline V gene sequence: CDR1 SNHLY, CDR2 FYNNEI. J lost 4 bases, V lost 1 base, and 4 bases had no gene match. This CDR3 reads CASSEEGQAYNEQFF. The CDR3 DNA is TGTGCCAGCAGTGAAGAAGGACAGGCTTACAATGAGCAGTTCTTC.

This rearrangement joins TRBV3-1 (or the pseudogene TRBV3-2) to TRBJ1-2; 8 bases align to TRBD1. Germline V gives CDR1 LGHDT, CDR2 YNNKEL (reference sequence). V lost 5 bases, J lost 0 bases, and 2 bases stayed unmatched. The length of the CDR3 is 14 residues. CDR3 loop: CASSGQGSNYGYTF. The CDR3, as DNA: TGTGCCAGCAGCGGACAGGGCTCTAACTATGGCTACACCTTC.

The chain is built from TRBV1 and TRBJ2-1; the tabulated D call, TRBD2, remains unverified against the DNA. TRBV1 represents a pseudogene. CDR3 length: 18 residues. This CDR3 is CTSSHHVKRGGSYNEQFF. CDR3 DNA sequence: TGCACCAGCAGCCATCACGTCAAGCGGGGGGGCTCCTACAATGAGCAGTTCTTC.

Only one count was recorded for this clone. The CDR3 loop is CASRDFGSPLHF. The CDR3 DNA is TGTGCCAGCAGGGACTTTGGTTCACCCCTCCACTTT. The chain links TRBV2 to TRBJ1-6; no clear D gene. The CDR3 sequence is 12 residues long. Trimming stripped 6 bases from V and 9 bases from J, with 9 bases between. Germline V lookup: CDR1 SNHLY, CDR2 FYNNEI.

V usage is TRBV10-3 and J usage is TRBJ2-5, with D perhaps TRBD2 (5 bases). This CDR3 region has 15 residues. The V end lost 2 bases, the J end lost 1 base, and 11 bases lay between the germline ends. Germline assignment: CDR1 ENHRY and CDR2 SYGVKD. CDR3 residues: CAISERRVLQETQYF. In DNA, the CDR3 is TGTGCCATCAGTGAGCGGCGGGTACTCCAAGAGACCCAGTACTTC.

The chain uses TRBV25-1 and TRBJ2-2; 7 bases match TRBD2. J lost 7 bases, V lost 1 base, and 6 bases had no gene match. Germline V gene data show CDR1 as MGHDK and CDR2 as SYGVNS. The CDR3 runs 15 residues. CDR3 in amino acids: CASSELGGDHGELFF. In DNA form, the CDR3 reads TGTGCCAGCAGTGAATTGGGAGGGGACCACGGGGAGCTGTTTTTT.

The chain employs TRBV15 and TRBJ1-5; D gene unclear. V was clipped by 1 base and J by 2 bases, with 3 bases between them. The germline V gene encodes CDR1 LNHNV and CDR2 YYDKDF (reference sequence). CDR3 size: 13 residues. CDR3 in amino acids: CATSRAGNQPQHF. The CDR3 nucleotides are TGTGCCACCAGCAGAGCCGGCAATCAGCCCCAGCATTTT.

The chain joins TRBV10-3 to TRBJ1-1; TRBD1 matches 9 bases. CDR3 length: 16 residues. Trimming removed 1 base from V and 5 bases from J; junction bases left unmatched: 8. The V gene's germline CDR1 is ENHRY and CDR2 SYGVKD. CDR3 sequence (DNA): TGTGCCATCAGTGAGTTCCCCGGGACAGGGTTTACTGAAGCTTTCTTT. Translating gives CAISEFPGTGFTEAFF.

This chain uses TRBV2 with TRBJ2-7; 11 bases fit TRBD2. Germline V gene sequence: CDR1 SNHLY, CDR2 FYNNEI. Unmatched junction bases numbered 4, after V lost 6 bases and J lost 0 bases. The CDR3 runs 15 residues. CDR3 region: CASSPSGRSSYEQYF. CDR3 sequence (DNA): TGTGCCAGCAGCCCTAGCGGGAGGAGCTCCTACGAGCAGTACTTC.

The chain is built from TRBV2 and TRBJ2-3; 7 bases line up with TRBD2. The J segment lost 4 bases and the V segment lost 2 bases, leaving 12 bases of the junction unmatched. This CDR3 is built from 17 residues. Germline CDR1 and CDR2: SNHLY and FYNNEI. The CDR3 coding sequence is TGTGCCAGCAGTGAACTGGTCCCCAGGGAGGGGCCAGATACGCAGTATTTT. Translation: CASSELVPREGPDTQYF.

The genes are TRBV2 and TRBJ1-1, with 11 bases identical to TRBD1. Germline V gene sequence: CDR1 SNHLY, CDR2 FYNNEI. V lost 6 bases and J lost 4; bases outside the gene matches: 19. The CDR3 covers 19 residues. CDR3 residues: CASSGVPGQGEKGPTEAFF. The CDR3 bases are TGTGCCAGCAGCGGGGTTCCGGGACAGGGGGAAAAGGGTCCCACTGAAGCTTTCTTT.

This clone was recorded once. This chain uses TRBV5-1 with TRBJ2-3; 13 nucleotides match TRBD2. In germline, CDR1 is SGHRS, CDR2 YFSETQ. Germline trimming cut 3 bases from V and 2 bases from J; bases unmatched to any gene: 3. This CDR3 comprises 16 residues. CDR3 nucleotide sequence: TGCGCCAGCAGCTGGGGACTAGCGGGATCCACAGATACGCAGTATTTT. It yields the protein CASSWGLAGSTDTQYF.

The chain is built from TRBV29-1 and TRBJ2-1, with 12 bases identical to TRBD2. CDR1 is SQVTM and CDR2 is ANQGSEA in the germline V gene. The CDR3 is 14 residues long. The trim removed 7 bases at V and 6 bases at J, leaving 7 bases unmatched. DNA of the CDR3: TGCAGCGGGGAGGGACTAGCGGGCCGCAATGAGCAGTTCTTC. Translation: CSGEGLAGRNEQFF.

The chain recombines TRBV5-6 with TRBJ1-1; a weak D match, TRBD1 (6 bases). Germline CDR1 reads SGHDT; CDR2 reads YYEEEE. This CDR3 contains 14 residues. With 2 bases removed from V and 3 bases from J, the gap between germline ends came to 11 bases. The CDR3 region is CASSFGRGDTEAFF. As DNA, the CDR3 is TGTGCCAGCAGCTTCGGCAGGGGTGACACTGAAGCTTTCTTT.

The chain is built from TRBV2 and TRBJ1-4; weak D call: TRBD1 (6 bases). The CDR3 spans 13 residues. In germline, CDR1 is SNHLY, CDR2 FYNNEI. V shed 3 bases and J shed 8 bases, with 10 bases lying between them. CDR3 in DNA: TGTGCCAGCAGTGACAGGGGCCCGGAAAAACTGTTTTTT. Its translation: CASSDRGPEKLFF.

The chain employs TRBV24-1 and TRBJ2-1, with 8 nucleotides matching TRBD2. This CDR3 region has 16 residues. With 1 base clipped from V and 5 bases from J, the junction kept 6 bases outside the gene matches. Germline assignment: CDR1 KGHDR and CDR2 SFDVKD. In DNA, the CDR3 is TGTGCCACCAGTGATTTTCGGCTAGCGGGCAACAATGAGCAGTTCTTC. This sequence encodes CATSDFRLAGNNEQFF.

The chain recombines TRBV2 with TRBJ2-1; TRBD1 matches 8 bases. Germline assignment: CDR1 SNHLY and CDR2 FYNNEI. The trim removed 5 bases at V and 9 bases at J, leaving 6 bases unmatched. The CDR3 runs to 13 residues. The CDR3 is CASSTDRGSEQFF. The DNA for the CDR3 is TGTGCCAGCAGTACCGACAGGGGTAGTGAGCAGTTCTTC.

The chain couples TRBV6-2 or TRBV6-3 to TRBJ2-1; TRBD2 matches 12 bases. J was trimmed by 8 bases and V by 4 bases; bases with no gene match: 9. The germline V gene has CDR1 MNHEY and CDR2 SVGEGT. The CDR3 contains 16 residues. DNA for the CDR3: TGTGCCAGCAGTTCCCTTCGACTAGCGGGAGATTATGAGCAGTTCTTC. It is translated as CASSSLRLAGDYEQFF.

Written as DNA, the CDR3 is TGTGCCAGCAGCCCGTTGTCGAGGAACTATGGCTACACCTTC. Its translation is CASSPLSRNYGYTF. The gene calls are TRBV7-8 and TRBJ1-2; D is undetermined. Trimming cost V 5 bases and J 2 bases, with 12 bases left between them. The CDR3 totals 14 residues. Germline lookup yields CDR1 SGHVS and CDR2 FQNEAQ. The full variable domain, completed using reference TRBV7-8 and TRBJ1-2, is GAGVSQSPRYKVAKRGQDVALRCDPISGHVSLFWYQQALGQGPEFLTYFQNEAQLDKSGLPSDRFFAERPEGSVSTLKIQRTQQEDSAVYLCASSPLSRNYGYTFGSGTRLTVV.